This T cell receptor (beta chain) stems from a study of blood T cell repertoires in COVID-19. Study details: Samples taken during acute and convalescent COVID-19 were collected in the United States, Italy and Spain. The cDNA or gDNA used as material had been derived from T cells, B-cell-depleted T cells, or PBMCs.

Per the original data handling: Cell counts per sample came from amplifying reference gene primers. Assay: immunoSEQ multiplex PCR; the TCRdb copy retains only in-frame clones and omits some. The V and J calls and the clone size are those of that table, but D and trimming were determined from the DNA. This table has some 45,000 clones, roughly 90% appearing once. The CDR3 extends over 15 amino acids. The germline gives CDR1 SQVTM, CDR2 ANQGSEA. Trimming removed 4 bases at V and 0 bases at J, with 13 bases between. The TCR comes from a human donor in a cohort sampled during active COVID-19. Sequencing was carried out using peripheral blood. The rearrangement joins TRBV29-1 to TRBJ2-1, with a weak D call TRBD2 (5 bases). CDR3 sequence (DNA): TGCAGCGTTGGGGAATGGGAGCCCTCCTACAATGAGCAGTTCTTC. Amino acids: CSVGEWEPSYNEQFF.